This T cell receptor beta chain was identified in a study of blood T cell repertoires in COVID-19. Whole-study context: Whether acute or convalescent, the COVID-19 samples came from the United States, Italy and Spain. In each case, the material was cDNA or gDNA derived from T cells, B-cell-depleted T cells, or PBMCs.

Using immunoSEQ multiplex PCR, the repertoire was profiled, and TCRdb retains in-frame clones only, with some absent. The sample gives 250,000 or so clones, 75% to 90% of which show up once; less than 3% is in the top ten. Germline CDR1 reads SQVTM; CDR2 reads ANQGSEA. The CDR3 spans 12 residues. With 5 bases clipped from V and 8 bases from J, the junction kept 7 bases outside the gene matches. Sequenced input: peripheral blood. The chain couples TRBV29-1 to TRBJ1-2, with 8 nucleotides matching TRBD1. This receptor was identified in a woman in her 30s with active or convalescent COVID-19. The CDR3 here is CSVPSRGRGYTF. The CDR3 bases are TGCAGCGTTCCCTCCAGGGGGCGCGGCTACACCTTC.